This T cell receptor (beta chain) was captured by sequencing in a study of response to subunit inactivated influenza vaccine (dated by TCRdb to 2016 to 2019). Study-level background: Deep quantitative profiling of the T cell receptor repertoire was used in the study to follow responses to a trivalent subunit inactivated influenza vaccine.

The time point label of this sample denotes: 45 to 55 days after influenza vaccine administration. The germline V gene sets CDR1 to SGHRS and CDR2 to YFSETQ. Including cysteine and phenylalanine, the CDR3 has 16 amino acids. Of the read, only the CDR3 DNA is kept; its 48 bases are in frame from base 1. V loses 0 bases of germline sequence and J loses 1 base, and the interval between the two ends is 11 bases. Preparation of the library involved RT-PCR. Sequenced on an Illumina HiSeq 2500. Using fastp trimming at Q25 and MiXCR clonotype assembly, TCRdb reanalyzed the public sequencing data and kept in-frame beta chains. Each CDR3 protein gets just one entry, which takes the most common genes and DNA from the rows behind it. The sample data list 500,000 or so distinct CDR3 sequences, and approximately 9.9% of these were observed just once. The top ten clonotypes cover more than 10% of the sample. This clonotype showed up just a few times. There is no known antigen for this receptor. No much larger clone exists at a distance of one base, and base qualities are not known.

Points the paper makes about the study in general: It was suggested by the authors that each seasonal influenza vaccination may recruit only a limited number of new T cells.

The clonotype comes from a man aged 50 to 59 who received an inactivated influenza vaccine. Donor details come from another sample of the same person, matched by shared clones. The sequences come from PBMCs from blood, collected 45 days after vaccination. Recombination joined TRBV5-1 with TRBJ1-3, and possibly TRBD1, on 5 matching bases. CDR3 loop: CASSLAGTRSGNTIYF. The sequenced DNA is TGCGCCAGCAGCTTGGCCGGGACTAGGTCTGGAAACACCATATATTTT.